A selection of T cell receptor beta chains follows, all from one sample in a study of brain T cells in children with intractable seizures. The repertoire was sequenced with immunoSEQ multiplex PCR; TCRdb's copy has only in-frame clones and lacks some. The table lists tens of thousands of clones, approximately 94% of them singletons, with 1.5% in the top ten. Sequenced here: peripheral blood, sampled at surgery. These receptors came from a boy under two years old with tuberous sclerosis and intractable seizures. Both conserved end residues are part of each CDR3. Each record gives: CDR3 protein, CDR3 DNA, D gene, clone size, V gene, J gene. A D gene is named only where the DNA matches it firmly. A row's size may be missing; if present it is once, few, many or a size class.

CAWSVASGNTIYF,TGTGCCTGGAGTGTAGCCTCTGGAAACACCATATATTTT,-,-,TRBV30,TRBJ1-3
CASSTFGLAGWEQFF,TGTGCCAGTAGTACCTTCGGACTAGCGGGTTGGGAGCAGTTCTTC,TRBD2,-,TRBV19,TRBJ2-1
CASSIGNQPQHF,TGTGCCAGCAGTATAGGCAATCAGCCCCAGCATTTT,-,-,TRBV2,TRBJ1-5
CASSMVRGDTQYF,TGTGCCAGTAGTATGGTTAGGGGAGATACGCAGTATTTT,-,-,TRBV19,TRBJ2-3
CATSDIRDSQIGEQFF,TGTGCCACCAGTGATATCCGGGACAGCCAGATCGGTGAGCAGTTCTTC,TRBD1,-,TRBV24-1,TRBJ2-1
CASTESTGDQPQHF,TGTGCCAGCACCGAGTCGACGGGGGATCAGCCCCAGCATTTT,-,once,TRBV7-9,TRBJ1-5
CATSDSGDWGYEQYF,TGTGCCACCAGTGATTCGGGGGATTGGGGTTACGAGCAGTACTTC,-,-,TRBV24-1,TRBJ2-7
CASSLSGGTYEQYF,TGCGCCAGCAGCTTGTCGGGAGGGACCTACGAGCAGTACTTC,TRBD2,-,TRBV5-1,TRBJ2-7
CASSPRTGRMNTEAFF,TGTGCCAGCAGTCCGAGGACAGGCCGGATGAACACTGAAGCTTTCTTT,TRBD1,-,TRBV27,TRBJ1-1
CASSLSGDHEQYF,TGCGCCAGCAGCTTGAGTGGGGACCACGAGCAGTACTTC,-,-,TRBV5-1,TRBJ2-7
CAAPGAVSNTGELFF,TGTGCCGCGCCCGGGGCGGTTTCGAACACCGGGGAGCTGTTTTTT,-,-,TRBV30,TRBJ2-2
CASSLVGGGFYGYTF,TGTGCCAGCAGCTTAGTCGGAGGAGGATTCTATGGCTACACCTTC,-,few,TRBV7-9,TRBJ1-2
CAWSSNTGIRPLHF,TGTGCCTGGAGTTCAAACACAGGGATTCGGCCCCTCCACTTT,-,-,TRBV30,TRBJ1-6
CSVHLDRDDGYTF,TGCAGCGTCCATTTGGACAGGGACGATGGCTACACCTTC,TRBD1,-,TRBV29-1,TRBJ1-2
CASSTGQSYEQYF,TGTGCCAGCAGCACGGGACAGTCCTACGAGCAGTACTTC,TRBD1,few,TRBV9,TRBJ2-7
CASSLDQLWGPQHF,TGTGCCAGCAGCTTGGATCAGCTCTGGGGGCCCCAGCATTTT,-,-,TRBV5-8,TRBJ1-5
CASSMGTGLYANTGELFF,TGTGCCAGTAGTATGGGGACAGGGTTGTACGCGAACACCGGGGAGCTGTTTTTT,TRBD1,-,TRBV19,TRBJ2-2
CASSDGGPTAGETQYF,TGCGCCAGCAGCGATGGGGGACCCACCGCCGGGGAGACCCAGTACTTC,-,-,TRBV5-1,TRBJ2-5
CASSKGTSGMTEQFF,TGTGCCAGCAGCAAAGGGACTAGCGGGATGACTGAGCAGTTCTTC,TRBD2,-,TRBV3-1/TRBV3-2,TRBJ2-1
CASTLNRVTDTNYGYTF,TGTGCCAGCACCCTAAACCGAGTGACCGACACTAACTATGGCTACACCTTC,-,-,TRBV7-8,TRBJ1-2
CASSSDTNTEAFF,TGTGCCAGCAGTTCGGACACGAACACTGAAGCTTTCTTT,-,-,TRBV6-5,TRBJ1-1
CASSMDKNIQYF,TGTGCCAGTAGTATGGACAAAAACATTCAGTACTTC,-,-,TRBV19,TRBJ2-4
CASGLYGSDTQYF,TGTGCTAGTGGTTTGTATGGGTCAGATACGCAGTATTTT,-,-,TRBV12-5,TRBJ2-3
CASSLGPPLEAFF,TGCGCCAGCAGCTTGGGACCACCCTTGGAAGCTTTCTTT,-,-,TRBV5-1,TRBJ1-1
CASSLGGGQTQYF,TGTGCCAGCAGCTTGGGCGGGGGGCAGACCCAGTACTTC,TRBD2,-,TRBV7-3,TRBJ2-5
CASSAIFFGRNTEAFF,TGTGCCAGCAGTGCGATTTTCTTTGGCAGGAACACTGAAGCTTTCTTT,-,-,TRBV6-1,TRBJ1-1
CASSLVVTSGIPYEQYF,TGTGCCAGCAGCTTAGTGGTGACTAGCGGGATTCCTTACGAGCAGTACTTC,TRBD2,-,TRBV7-2,TRBJ2-7
CAISDDRTAYEQYF,TGTGCCATCAGTGATGATCGGACGGCCTACGAGCAGTACTTC,-,-,TRBV10-3,TRBJ2-7
CAWSVGGYGYTF,TGTGCCTGGAGTGTTGGGGGCTATGGCTACACCTTC,-,-,TRBV30,TRBJ1-2
CASSEAAGGGYGYTF,TGTGCCAGCAGTGAAGCGGCAGGGGGCGGCTATGGCTACACCTTC,TRBD1,-,TRBV6-1,TRBJ1-2